Following are 28 T cell receptor beta chains from one sample sequenced in a study of PD-L1 blockade in urothelial cancer. As for time point: pretreatment peripheral blood. Here immunoSEQ multiplex PCR was the method, and the copy in TCRdb shows in-frame clones only, minus some. The sample has some 65,000 clones; approximately 81% are singletons. This specimen consisted of PBMCs, obtained around atezolizumab (anti-PD-L1) treatment. The receptors shown here come from an older man with urothelial cancer.

This clone was recorded a few times. The chain carries TRBV9 and TRBJ2-7; D is ambiguous. Germline V gene lookup returns CDR1 SGDLS and CDR2 YYNGEE. The CDR3 is 13 amino acids. V gave up 2 bases and J gave up 4 bases, with 10 bases separating them. The CDR3 reads CASSVAAGYEQYF. CDR3 sequence (DNA): TGTGCCAGCAGCGTTGCCGCAGGATACGAGCAGTACTTC.

The V and J genes are TRBV15 and TRBJ2-3; 9 bases align to TRBD2. This CDR3 contains 16 residues. The trim removed 4 bases at V and 2 bases at J, leaving 7 bases unmatched. Germline V gives CDR1 LNHNV, CDR2 YYDKDF (reference sequence). CDR3 sequence reads: CATSKKLAGPTDTQYF. Written as DNA, the CDR3 is TGTGCCACCAGCAAGAAACTAGCGGGCCCCACAGATACGCAGTATTTT.

CDR3 coding DNA: TGTGCCAGCAGCTCGAACAGGGATATTAGTGAAAAACTGTTTTTT. Its protein product is CASSSNRDISEKLFF. The rearrangement links TRBV7-9 to TRBJ1-4, with D possibly matching TRBD1 (6 bases). Germline V gene sequence: CDR1 SEHNR, CDR2 FQNEAQ (reference sequence). V was trimmed by 4 bases and J by 7 bases, leaving 16 bases between them. The CDR3 length is 15 residues.

The J gene is TRBJ1-4, the V gene TRBV4-2; no firm D call. Trimming left V 1 base short and J 8 bases short, with 14 bases between. The CDR3 consists of 15 residues. Germline CDR1 is LGHNA and CDR2 is YNFKEQ. CDR3 loop: CASSQAAGNREKLFF. CDR3 bases: TGTGCCAGCAGCCAAGCGGCAGGCAATCGGGAAAAACTGTTTTTT.

The gene calls are TRBV20-1 and TRBJ2-7; possibly TRBD2 for D (5 bases). The CDR3 consists of 11 residues. Trimming cost V 1 base and J 11 bases, with 12 bases left between them. Germline V gene data show CDR1 as DFQATT and CDR2 as SNEGSKA (reference sequence). The CDR3 spells CSARGVEEEYF. As DNA, the CDR3 is TGCAGTGCTAGAGGGGTTGAGGAGGAGTACTTC.

Concerning this clone itself: This specimen includes other DNA sequences encoding the same CDR3. The chain links TRBV5-1 to TRBJ2-5, with no clear D. Trimming shortened V by 0 bases and J by 3 bases, and 3 bases separated the two germline ends. The CDR3 is made up of 12 amino acids. Germline lookup yields CDR1 SGHRS and CDR2 YFSETQ. CDR3: CASSLAEETQYF. The CDR3 bases are TGCGCCAGCAGCTTGGCCGAAGAGACCCAGTACTTC.

Relative to its sample, this clone is medium-sized. The rearrangement uses TRBV5-1 and TRBJ2-7; TRBD2 aligns across 10 bases. Germline CDR1 reads SGHRS; CDR2 reads YFSETQ. CDR3 size: 15 residues. Trimming at V came to 1 base and at J to 3 bases, leaving 4 bases not matched to a gene. CDR3 loop: CASSLLASGSYEQYF. In DNA form, the CDR3 reads TGCGCCAGCAGCTTGTTGGCTAGCGGGAGCTACGAGCAGTACTTC. Variable domain in full (rest from reference TRBV5-1 and TRBJ2-7): KAGVTQTPRYLIKTRGQQVTLSCSPISGHRSVSWYQQTPGQGLQFLFEYFSETQRNKGNFPGRFSGRQFSNSRSEMNVSTLELGDSALYLCASSLLASGSYEQYFGPGTRLTVT.

The chain recombines TRBV7-9 with TRBJ2-1; D perhaps matches TRBD2 (6 bases). The CDR3 loop spans 15 amino acids. Trimming pared 5 bases from V and 2 bases from J, leaving 13 bases between. The germline CDR1 and CDR2 sequences are SEHNR and FQNEAQ (reference sequence). The DNA of the CDR3 is TGTGCCAGCAGCGAGACTAGTAGGCCCTACAATGAGCAGTTCTTC. Amino acids: CASSETSRPYNEQFF.

CDR3 sequence (DNA): TGTGCCAGTAGTATTGCGGACGGGGGGGATTCTGGAAACACCATATATTTT. This gives the protein CASSIADGGDSGNTIYF. The chain employs TRBV19 and TRBJ1-3, with D perhaps TRBD1 (5 bases). V was trimmed by 3 bases and J by 1 base, leaving 16 bases between them. Germline CDR1 LNHDA, CDR2 SQIVND (reference sequence). This CDR3 is built from 17 residues.

The chain joins TRBV21-1 to TRBJ2-2; no check of the table's D call, TRBD2, against the DNA was made. TRBV21-1 is assigned pseudogene status. The CDR3 length is 17 residues. CDR3 loop: CASSKVCGRINTGELFF. Here the CDR3 DNA reads TGTGCCAGCAGCAAAGTTTGTGGGAGGATAAACACCGGGGAGCTGTTTTTT.

J is TRBJ1-1 and V is TRBV7-9; perhaps TRBD1 as D (6 bases). Germline-derived CDR1 and CDR2 are SEHNR and FQNEAQ (reference sequence). This CDR3 spans 15 amino acids. Between the trimmed V and J ends, which lost 5 bases and 0 bases, there was a span of 13 bases. This chain's CDR3 is CASSVRTALNTEAFF. DNA of the CDR3: TGTGCCAGCAGCGTAAGGACAGCTTTGAACACTGAAGCTTTCTTT.

The J gene is TRBJ1-3, the V gene TRBV5-1; no definite D call. Germline lookup yields CDR1 SGHRS and CDR2 YFSETQ. CDR3 length: 15 residues. V gave up 4 bases and J gave up 0 bases, with 11 bases separating them. CDR3 bases: TGCGCCAGCAGCCCTAATTCTATCTCTGGAAACACCATATATTTT. This gives the protein CASSPNSISGNTIYF.

The CDR3 nucleotides read TGTGCCAGCAGCCCGAGGTTAAGGGGGCGCTGGCTAGCGGGAGGGGAGCAGTACTTC. Its protein product is CASSPRLRGRWLAGGEQYF. The J gene is TRBJ2-7, the V gene TRBV7-9; 12 positions agree with TRBD2. The CDR3 is made up of 19 amino acids. Trimming cost V 5 bases and J 7 bases; bases outside gene matches: 21. Germline values: CDR1 SEHNR, CDR2 FQNEAQ (reference sequence).

This clone occurred a few times. The CDR3 spells CASSANPGVDTEAFF. As DNA, the CDR3 is TGCGCCAGCAGCGCCAACCCAGGGGTGGACACTGAAGCTTTCTTT. The J gene is TRBJ1-1, the V gene TRBV5-1; D is perhaps TRBD1 (6 bases). Per the germline V gene, CDR1 is SGHRS and CDR2 is YFSETQ. Trimming shortened V by 4 bases and J by 3 bases, and 16 bases separated the two germline ends. The CDR3 has 15 residues.

The rearrangement joins TRBV27 to TRBJ2-5; TRBD2 matches 7 bases. V trimming: 5 bases; J trimming: 5 bases; junction bases outside the gene matches: 17. This CDR3 is built from 17 residues. The germline CDR1 and CDR2 sequences are MNHEY and SMNVEV (reference sequence). CDR3 DNA: TGTGCCAGCAGTCCCCCACCGAAGCGGGGTCGATTGGAGACCCAGTACTTC. This sequence encodes CASSPPPKRGRLETQYF.

The chain joins TRBV30 to TRBJ1-2; unclear D gene. The CDR3 consists of 13 residues. Germline V gives CDR1 GTSNPN, CDR2 SVGIG (reference sequence). The germline V and J ends were trimmed by 8 bases and 3 bases, with 16 bases remaining between them. The CDR3 sequence is CALLESTDYGYTF. The CDR3 coding sequence is TGTGCCCTCCTAGAATCGACGGACTATGGCTACACCTTC.

This clone has only a few counts. This chain joins TRBV19 and TRBJ1-1, with D perhaps TRBD1 (5 bases). The CDR3 is 13 residues long. V lost 3 bases to trimming and J lost 5 bases, with 10 bases between them. Germline-derived CDR1 and CDR2 are LNHDA and SQIVND (reference sequence). The CDR3 loop reads CASSITRDTEAFF. DNA of the CDR3: TGTGCCAGTAGTATCACCAGGGATACTGAAGCTTTCTTT.

V is TRBV5-1 and J is TRBJ1-2; TRBD1 is a possible D gene (5 bases). This CDR3 spans 14 amino acids. The germline CDR1 and CDR2 sequences are SGHRS and YFSETQ. Trimming took 3 bases from V and 0 from J, leaving 9 bases between them. CDR3 region: CASSYTTANYGYTF. DNA for the CDR3: TGCGCCAGCAGCTACACGACAGCTAACTATGGCTACACCTTC.

The rearrangement uses TRBV27 and TRBJ1-2; possibly TRBD1 for D (6 bases). The germline V gene has CDR1 MNHEY and CDR2 SMNVEV (reference sequence). V lost 4 bases, J lost 6 bases, and 12 bases lay in between. The CDR3 length is 13 residues. As DNA, the CDR3 is TGTGCCAGCAGTTACTGGGGGGGGCATGGCTACACCTTC. Encoded protein: CASSYWGGHGYTF.

The genes are TRBV6-5 and TRBJ2-3, with TRBD2 matching 7 bases. This CDR3 contains 14 residues. Germline CDR1 is MNHEY and CDR2 is SVGAGI. After removal of 6 bases from V and 6 bases from J, the junction contained 9 bases not matched to a gene. The CDR3 protein is CASSPSTSADTQYF. The CDR3 DNA reads TGTGCCAGCAGCCCCTCTACTAGCGCGGATACGCAGTATTTT.

V usage is TRBV11-3 and J usage is TRBJ2-3, with a tentative D call TRBD1 (6 bases). Germline V CDR1 and CDR2: SGHNT, YENEEA. The CDR3 consists of 14 residues. V was clipped by 3 bases and J by 1 base, with 8 bases between them. CDR3 sequence reads: CASSLRQGTDTQYF. The CDR3 coding sequence is TGTGCCAGCAGCTTGAGACAGGGCACAGATACGCAGTATTTT.

V usage is TRBV6-1 and J usage is TRBJ2-1, with D possibly TRBD1 on 6 matching bases. The CDR3 loop spans 12 amino acids. In germline, CDR1 is MNHNS, CDR2 SASEGT. V lost 10 bases and J 9 bases, leaving 16 bases between the germline ends. This CDR3 is CATLTGRSEQFF. The CDR3 bases are TGTGCCACCCTCACAGGGAGAAGTGAGCAGTTCTTC.

This clone showed up just a few times. CDR3 DNA sequence: TGTGCCATCAGTGAGCGACAAACGGGAGCTGGAAACACCATATATTTT. Residues: CAISERQTGAGNTIYF. The chain links TRBV10-3 to TRBJ1-3; no reliable D call. The germline V and J ends were trimmed by 2 bases and 2 bases, with 13 bases remaining between them. The V gene's germline CDR1 is ENHRY and CDR2 SYGVKD. This CDR3 has 16 amino acids.

Here the CDR3 DNA reads TGTGCCAGCAGCGTAGGTGGGGGGGTGAGACACATAAATGAGCAGTTCTTC. Its protein product is CASSVGGGVRHINEQFF. The chain couples TRBV9 to TRBJ2-1; 7 nucleotides match TRBD2. Germline CDR1 and CDR2: SGDLS and YYNGEE. This CDR3 has 17 amino acids. Trimming took 0 bases from V and 7 from J; bases not matched to a gene: 13.

The V and J genes are TRBV28 and TRBJ1-5, with TRBD1 identical over 9 bases. Germline V gives CDR1 MDHEN, CDR2 SYDVKM. J lost 6 bases, V lost 3 bases, and 6 bases had no gene match. The CDR3 runs 15 residues. The CDR3 region has the DNA TGTGCCAGCAGTTTGCTCACAGGGGGCCGTCAGCCCCAGCATTTT. As protein: CASSLLTGGRQPQHF.

The chain joins TRBV5-1 to TRBJ2-1, with D maybe TRBD2 (5 bases). V lost 2 bases and J lost 0, with 12 bases in between. Germline V gene sequence: CDR1 SGHRS, CDR2 YFSETQ. CDR3 length: 16 residues. The CDR3 bases are TGCGCCAGCAGCTTTCCCAGCGGAGGCTCCTACAATGAGCAGTTCTTC. Translation gives CASSFPSGGSYNEQFF.

The chain is built from TRBV6-5 and TRBJ2-1; no definite D call. V lost 5 bases, J lost 3 bases, and 14 bases lay in between. The germline V gene encodes CDR1 MNHEY and CDR2 SVGAGI. The CDR3 runs to 15 residues. CDR3 amino acids: CASSRNFQIYNEQFF. DNA of the CDR3: TGTGCCAGCAGTCGTAACTTCCAAATCTACAATGAGCAGTTCTTC.

The chain links TRBV12-5 to TRBJ2-4; maybe TRBD2 (6 bases). V was pared by 7 bases and J by 7 bases, with 11 bases between. CDR3 size: 12 residues. Germline CDR1 reads LGHNT; CDR2 reads FRNRAP. CDR3 DNA: TGTGCTAGTGCCGGGGGTGCGAACATTCAGTACTTC. Protein: CASAGGANIQYF.